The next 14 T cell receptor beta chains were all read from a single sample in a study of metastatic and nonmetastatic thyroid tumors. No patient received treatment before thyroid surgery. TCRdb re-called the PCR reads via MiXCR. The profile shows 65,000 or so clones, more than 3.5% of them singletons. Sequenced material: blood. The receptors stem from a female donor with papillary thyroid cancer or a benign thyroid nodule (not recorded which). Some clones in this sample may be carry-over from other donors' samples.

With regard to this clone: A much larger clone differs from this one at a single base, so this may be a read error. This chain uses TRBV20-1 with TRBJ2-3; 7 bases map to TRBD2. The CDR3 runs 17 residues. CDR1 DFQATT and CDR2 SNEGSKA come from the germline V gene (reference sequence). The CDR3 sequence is CSAREGGGHRSTYTQYF. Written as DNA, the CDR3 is TGCAGTGCTAGAGAGGGGGGAGGGCACCGCAGCACATATACGCAGTATTTT.

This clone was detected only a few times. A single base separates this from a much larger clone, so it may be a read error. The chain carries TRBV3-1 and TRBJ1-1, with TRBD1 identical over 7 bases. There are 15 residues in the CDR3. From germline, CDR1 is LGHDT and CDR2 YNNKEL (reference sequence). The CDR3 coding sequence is TGTGCCAGCGGCCAAGACTGGACAGGGAACACTGAAGCTTTCTTT. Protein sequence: CASGQDWTGNTEAFF.

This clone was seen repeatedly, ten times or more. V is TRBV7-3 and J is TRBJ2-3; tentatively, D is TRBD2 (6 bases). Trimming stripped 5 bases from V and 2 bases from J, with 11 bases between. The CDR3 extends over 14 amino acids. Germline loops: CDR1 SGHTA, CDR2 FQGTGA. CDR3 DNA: TGTGCCAGCAGCCCGGGACTCCCCACAGATACGCAGTATTTT. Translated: CASSPGLPTDTQYF.

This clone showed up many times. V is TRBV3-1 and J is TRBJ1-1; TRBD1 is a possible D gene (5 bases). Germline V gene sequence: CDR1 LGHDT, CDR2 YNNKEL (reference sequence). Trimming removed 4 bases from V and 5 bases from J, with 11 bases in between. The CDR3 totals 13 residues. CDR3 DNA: TGTGCCAGCAGCCTCCAGGGTTTTACTGAAGCTTTCTTT. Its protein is CASSLQGFTEAFF. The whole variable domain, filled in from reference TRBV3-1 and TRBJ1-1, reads DTAVSQTPKYLVTQMGNDKSIKCEQNLGHDTMYWYKQDSKKFLKIMFSYNNKELIINETVPNRFSPKSPDKAHLNLHINSLELGDSAVYFCASSLQGFTEAFFGQGTRLTVV.

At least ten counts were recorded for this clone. Here the CDR3 reads CASTPPSGSFNEQFF. DNA for the CDR3: TGTGCCAGTACCCCGCCTAGCGGGAGTTTCAATGAGCAGTTCTTC. The J gene is TRBJ2-1, the V gene TRBV19; 10 bases match TRBD2. V was pared by 7 bases and J by 6 bases, with 9 bases of the junction left unmatched. Germline V gene sequence: CDR1 LNHDA, CDR2 SQIVND (reference sequence). The CDR3 runs to 15 residues.

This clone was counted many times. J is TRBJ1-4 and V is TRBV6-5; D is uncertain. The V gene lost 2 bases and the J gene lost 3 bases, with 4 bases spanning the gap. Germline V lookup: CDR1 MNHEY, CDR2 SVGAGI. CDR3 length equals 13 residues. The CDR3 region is CASSYRPNEKLFF. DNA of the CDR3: TGTGCCAGCAGTTACCGACCTAATGAAAAACTGTTTTTT.

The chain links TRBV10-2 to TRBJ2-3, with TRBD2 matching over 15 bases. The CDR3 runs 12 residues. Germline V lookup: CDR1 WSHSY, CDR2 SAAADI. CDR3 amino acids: CAGLAGGDTQYF. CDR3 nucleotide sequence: TGCGCGGGACTAGCGGGAGGTGATACGCAGTATTTT.

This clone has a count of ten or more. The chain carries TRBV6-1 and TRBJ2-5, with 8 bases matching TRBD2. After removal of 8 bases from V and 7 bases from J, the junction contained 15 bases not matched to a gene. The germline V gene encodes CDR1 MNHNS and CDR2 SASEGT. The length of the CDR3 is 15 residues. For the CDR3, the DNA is TGTGCCAGCTCCGGGGGGACCATCCGGGGGGGGACCCAGTACTTC. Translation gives CASSGGTIRGGTQYF.

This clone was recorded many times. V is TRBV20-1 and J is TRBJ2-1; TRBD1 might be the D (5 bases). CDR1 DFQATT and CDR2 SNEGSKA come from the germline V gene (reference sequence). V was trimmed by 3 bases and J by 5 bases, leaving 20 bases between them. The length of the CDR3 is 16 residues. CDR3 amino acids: CSARFRVLFFNNEQFF. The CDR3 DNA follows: TGCAGTGCTAGGTTCAGGGTTTTGTTCTTCAACAATGAGCAGTTCTTC.

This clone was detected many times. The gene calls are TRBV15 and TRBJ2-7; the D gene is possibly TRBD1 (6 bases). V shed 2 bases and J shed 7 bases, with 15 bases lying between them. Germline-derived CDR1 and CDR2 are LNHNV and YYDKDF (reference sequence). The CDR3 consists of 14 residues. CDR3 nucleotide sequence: TGTGCCACCAGCAGAATGGGGACAACCTGGGAGCAGTACTTC. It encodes CATSRMGTTWEQYF.

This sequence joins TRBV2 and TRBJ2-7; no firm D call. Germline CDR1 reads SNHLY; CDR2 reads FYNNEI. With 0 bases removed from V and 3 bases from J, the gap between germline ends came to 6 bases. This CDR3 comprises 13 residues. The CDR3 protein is CASSEAGYYEQYF. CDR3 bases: TGTGCCAGCAGTGAAGCTGGGTACTACGAGCAGTACTTC.

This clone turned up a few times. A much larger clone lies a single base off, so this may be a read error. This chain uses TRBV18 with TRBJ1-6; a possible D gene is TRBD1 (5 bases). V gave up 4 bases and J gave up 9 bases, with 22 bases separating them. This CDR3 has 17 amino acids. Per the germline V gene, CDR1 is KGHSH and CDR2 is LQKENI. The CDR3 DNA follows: TGTGCCAGCTCACGGTTTGACAGCCGAACGGGAAGTTCACCCCTCCACTTT. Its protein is CASSRFDSRTGSSPLHF.

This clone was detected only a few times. In DNA, the CDR3 is TGTGCCAGCGGGCCCCTCGGGGGCGATCATTACTTC. Its translation is CASGPLGGDHYF. This sequence joins TRBV6-1 and TRBJ2-7, with D perhaps assigned TRBD1 or TRBD2 (6 bases each). Trimming removed 8 bases at V and 13 bases at J, with 21 bases between. The length of the CDR3 is 12 residues. Per germline, CDR1 MNHNS and CDR2 SASEGT.

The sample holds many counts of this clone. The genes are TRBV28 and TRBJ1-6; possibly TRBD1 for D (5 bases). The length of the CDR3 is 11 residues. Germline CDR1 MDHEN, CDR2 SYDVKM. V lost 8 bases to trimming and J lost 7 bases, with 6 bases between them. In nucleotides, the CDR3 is TGTGCCAGCGGGGGAAATTCACCCCTCCACTTT. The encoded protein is CASGGNSPLHF.